These 16 T cell receptor beta chains were all obtained from the same sample, sequenced in a study of OX40 agonist ivuxolimab in advanced cancers. The assay was immunoSEQ multiplex PCR, and TCRdb's table has in-frame clones only and misses some. In the table there are tens of thousands of clones, 86% of which are singletons. Sequencing used CD4+ or CD8+ T cells sorted from blood, obtained in a trial of the OX40 agonist ivuxolimab. These receptors were taken from an adult with an advanced solid tumor such as melanoma, head and neck, liver or kidney cancer.

The chain recombines TRBV7-9 with TRBJ1-1; possibly TRBD1 for D (6 bases). With 5 bases removed from V and 0 bases from J, the gap between germline ends came to 10 bases. Germline loops: CDR1 SEHNR, CDR2 FQNEAQ (reference sequence). The CDR3 sequence is 14 residues long. CDR3 in DNA: TGTGCCAGCAGCCCTGGACAGTTGAACACTGAAGCTTTCTTT. Its protein product is CASSPGQLNTEAFF.

The J gene is TRBJ1-2, the V gene TRBV13, with D unclear. This CDR3 comprises 12 residues. Trimming took 1 base from V and 5 from J, leaving 5 bases between them. In germline, CDR1 is PRHDT, CDR2 FYEKMQ (reference sequence). The CDR3 DNA sequence: TGTGCCAGCAGCTTAGTTGTTTATGGCTACACCTTC. Translated: CASSLVVYGYTF.

The chain links TRBV6-1 to TRBJ2-5, with a weak D call TRBD2 (5 bases). Germline V gene lookup returns CDR1 MNHNS and CDR2 SASEGT. The CDR3 is 15 residues long. Trimming took off 10 bases at V and 5 bases at J, with 23 bases between the two ends. The CDR3, as DNA: TGTGCCACCTACAAGCGGCGGTTCGTTGAGGAGACCCAGTACTTC. Its translation: CATYKRRFVEETQYF.

The gene calls are TRBV6-6 and TRBJ2-7; the match to TRBD1 covers 8 bases. The ends lost 5 bases at V and 0 bases at J; junction bases unmatched: 3. CDR3 length equals 14 residues. Looked up from germline, CDR1 is MNHNY and CDR2 is SVGAGI (reference sequence). The CDR3 DNA follows: TGTGCCAGCAGTCCCGGACAGGGCTCCTACGAGCAGTACTTC. Amino acids: CASSPGQGSYEQYF.

The CDR3 DNA reads TGTGCCAGCAGCCCAATCGGGGGGACTGAAGCTTTCTTT. Translating gives CASSPIGGTEAFF. The chain uses TRBV5-4 and TRBJ1-1, with a weak D call TRBD1 (5 bases). Germline V gives CDR1 SGHNT, CDR2 YYREEE (reference sequence). V was clipped by 4 bases and J by 5 bases, with 12 bases between them. The CDR3 covers 13 residues.

This chain uses TRBV5-1 with TRBJ1-3, with no clear D. Germline CDR1 SGHRS, CDR2 YFSETQ. Trimming pared 0 bases from V and 1 base from J, leaving 5 bases between. CDR3 length: 14 residues. CDR3 protein: CASSLGVSGNTIYF. The CDR3 bases are TGCGCCAGCAGCTTGGGGGTGTCTGGAAACACCATATATTTT.

This sequence joins TRBV19 and TRBJ1-2; D is undetermined. Germline lookup yields CDR1 LNHDA and CDR2 SQIVND (reference sequence). Trimming took 4 bases from V and 6 from J, leaving 12 bases between them. This CDR3 contains 13 residues. DNA for the CDR3: TGTGCCAGTAGTACGGGCAGGACCCATGGCTACACCTTC. Translation gives CASSTGRTHGYTF.

The chain couples TRBV9 to TRBJ1-2; TRBD1 matches 7 bases. Germline values: CDR1 SGDLS, CDR2 YYNGEE. The CDR3 has 15 amino acids. J gave up 4 bases and V 4 bases, and 10 bases lay outside the gene matches. The CDR3 DNA reads TGTGCCAGCAGCCCCTCGACAGGGACACCCTATGGCTACACCTTC. Protein product: CASSPSTGTPYGYTF.

The chain links TRBV6-6 to TRBJ1-1; 11 bases are shared with TRBD1. The CDR3 is made up of 14 amino acids. CDR1 is MNHNY and CDR2 is SVGAGI in the germline V gene (reference sequence). V shed 5 bases and J 7 bases; nucleotides not matched to a gene: 6. Here the CDR3 DNA reads TGTGCCAGCAGTCGGCCGGGACAGGGGGATGAAGCTTTCTTT. Its translation: CASSRPGQGDEAFF.

The chain is built from TRBV2 and TRBJ2-1; no clear D gene. The CDR3 has 11 residues. The V and J ends lost 7 bases and 4 bases respectively, with 5 bases between them. In germline, CDR1 is SNHLY, CDR2 FYNNEI. CDR3 bases: TGTGCCAGCACCCAGTACAATGAGCAGTTCTTC. It encodes CASTQYNEQFF.

The chain joins TRBV9 to TRBJ2-1; 10 nucleotides agree with TRBD1. The CDR3 consists of 15 residues. J lost 5 bases, V lost 4 bases, and 6 bases had no gene match. CDR1 SGDLS and CDR2 YYNGEE come from the germline V gene. The CDR3 is CASSTGTGAHNEQFF. The CDR3 nucleotides read TGTGCCAGCAGCACCGGGACAGGGGCCCACAATGAGCAGTTCTTC.

The chain couples TRBV9 to TRBJ1-1, with 8 bases identical to TRBD1. V trimming: 4 bases; J trimming: 0 bases; junction bases outside the gene matches: 2. Germline assignment: CDR1 SGDLS and CDR2 YYNGEE. This CDR3 comprises 14 residues. In nucleotides, the CDR3 is TGTGCCAGCAGCACAGGGGGAATGAACACTGAAGCTTTCTTT. It encodes CASSTGGMNTEAFF. The whole variable domain, remainder taken from reference TRBV9 and TRBJ1-1, is DSGVTQTPKHLITATGQRVTLRCSPRSGDLSVYWYQQSLDQGLQFLIQYYNGEERAKGNILERFSAQQFPDLHSELNLSSLELGDSALYFCASSTGGMNTEAFFGQGTRLTVV.

The table lists this clone with a count of one. V usage is TRBV6-5 and J usage is TRBJ2-3, with 8 nucleotides matching TRBD1. J was trimmed by 3 bases and V by 6 bases; bases with no gene match: 8. The germline CDR1 and CDR2 sequences are MNHEY and SVGAGI. The CDR3 runs to 15 residues. CDR3: CASSPGQGRTDTQYF. The CDR3 region has the DNA TGTGCCAGCAGCCCCGGACAGGGAAGAACAGATACGCAGTATTTT.

The rearrangement uses TRBV7-5 and TRBJ2-3. TRBV7-5 is recorded as a pseudogene. CDR3 length: 15 residues. CDR3 nucleotide sequence: TGTGCCAGAAGTCCTCCAGGGAGTTGCACAGATACGCAGTATTTT. It encodes CARSPPGSCTDTQYF.

Regarding this clone: Other DNA sequences in the sample encode the same CDR3. The chain employs TRBV28 and TRBJ1-2; D call uncertain. V gave up 4 bases and J gave up 9 bases, with 9 bases separating them. CDR3 length equals 11 residues. The V gene's germline CDR1 is MDHEN and CDR2 SYDVKM. The CDR3 nucleotides read TGTGCCAGCAGTTCAAGCCGTAGCTACACCTTC. This sequence encodes CASSSSRSYTF.

The chain uses TRBV19 and TRBJ2-1; the match to TRBD2 covers 7 bases. The CDR3 is 14 amino acids. Trimming cost V 9 bases and J 3 bases; bases outside gene matches: 8. Germline CDR1 LNHDA, CDR2 SQIVND (reference sequence). The CDR3 sequence is CARLHGRHYNEQFF. Written as DNA, the CDR3 is TGTGCCAGACTCCACGGGAGGCACTACAATGAGCAGTTCTTC. The whole variable domain, remainder taken from reference TRBV19 and TRBJ2-1, is DGGITQSPKYLFRKEGQNVTLSCEQNLNHDAMYWYRQDPGQGLRLIYYSQIVNDFQKGDIAEGYSVSREKKESFPLTVTSAQKNPTAFYLCARLHGRHYNEQFFGPGTRLTVL.